This T cell receptor beta chain was identified during a study of blood T cell repertoires in COVID-19. Study-level background: Donors in the United States, Italy and Spain gave samples during acute or convalescent COVID-19.

In Seattle, patients joined the study during active infection and were tracked longitudinally. In the study's own analysis: Reference gene primer amplification in the assay estimated nucleated cell counts. Assay: immunoSEQ multiplex PCR; the TCRdb copy retains only in-frame clones and omits some. That table furnishes V, J and clone size, whereas the DNA furnished D and trimming. Counted here are over 450,000 clones, roughly 89% occurring once; the ten biggest clones make up about 0.91%. Trimming removed 5 bases at V and 6 bases at J, with 23 bases between. The CDR3 is 17 residues long. From germline, CDR1 is LNHDA and CDR2 SQIVND (reference sequence).

V usage is TRBV19 and J usage is TRBJ2-1, with D perhaps TRBD1 (5 bases). The specimen was peripheral blood. This receptor was taken from a man between 18 and 35 years old with COVID-19, enrolled during active disease. CDR3 region: CASSRWSGQGTGNEQFF. In DNA form, the CDR3 reads TGTGCCAGTAGTCGTTGGTCCGGTCAGGGTACTGGCAATGAGCAGTTCTTC.